Below, one T cell receptor (beta chain) is given with its context. Antigen unknown. CDR1 is SQVTM, CDR2 ANQGSEA, per germline. Trimming left V 7 bases short and J 1 base short, with 19 bases between. The CDR3 sequence is 15 residues long. Barcoded TCR alpha and TCR beta cDNA libraries with UMIs came from 5'RACE using constant-segment primers. TCRdb reanalysed the 5' RACE reads using MiXCR and keeps one entry per CDR3 protein. The table has around 510,000 distinct CDR3 sequences, less than 25% seen once. This specimen belongs to a study of T-cell memory formation after mild COVID-19. In the study overall: Each donor largely had its own TCR clusters. Notes on the study in general: CD4+ clones that contracted lay mainly in CM and EM; CD8+ ones lay in EMRA.

This TCR was recovered from an adult woman who had mild COVID-19 (a few samples of this study predate the infection). Cell type and time point are not known. The sample consisted of PBMCs or a T cell subset sorted from them (not recorded which). The chain is built from TRBV29-1 and TRBJ1-1; a weak D match, TRBD1 (6 bases). The CDR3 bases are TGCAGCGCTGGAGGGGGGGGCGACTCGAACACTGAAGCTTTCTTT. Translating gives CSAGGGGDSNTEAFF.